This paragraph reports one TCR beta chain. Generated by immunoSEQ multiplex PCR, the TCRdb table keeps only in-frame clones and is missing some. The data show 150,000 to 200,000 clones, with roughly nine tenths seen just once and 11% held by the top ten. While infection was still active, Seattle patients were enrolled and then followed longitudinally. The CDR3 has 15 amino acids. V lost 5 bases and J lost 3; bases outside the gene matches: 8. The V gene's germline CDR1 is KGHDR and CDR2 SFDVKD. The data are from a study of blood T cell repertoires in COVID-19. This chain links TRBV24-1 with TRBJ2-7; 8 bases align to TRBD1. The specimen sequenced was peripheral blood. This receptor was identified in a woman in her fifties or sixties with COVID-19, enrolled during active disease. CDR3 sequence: CATSGGPGGDYEQYF. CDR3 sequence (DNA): TGTGCCACCAGTGGGGGCCCAGGGGGCGACTACGAGCAGTACTTC.